The 16 T cell receptor beta chains in this list originate from one sample, sequenced in a study of T-cell memory formation after mild COVID-19. TCRdb re-called the 5' RACE reads with MiXCR, one entry per CDR3 protein. Of around 200,000 distinct CDR3 sequences in the sample, around 26% were seen once. Sequences were obtained from PBMCs or a T cell subset sorted from them (not recorded which). All receptors come from an adult woman who had mild COVID-19 (a few samples of this study predate the infection). Cell type and time point are not known.

The CDR3 region has the DNA TGTGCCAGCAGCCCAGGAGGGGGGAGGACTGAAGCTTTCTTT. Its translation is CASSPGGGRTEAFF. The J gene is TRBJ1-1, the V gene TRBV9; possible D gene TRBD1, 6 bases. V lost 4 bases to trimming and J lost 5 bases, with 15 bases between them. CDR3 length: 14 residues. Germline V gives CDR1 SGDLS, CDR2 YYNGEE.

This clonotype came up a few times. The rearrangement uses TRBV24-1 and TRBJ1-2; 7 bases line up with TRBD1. CDR1 and CDR2 from the germline V gene are KGHDR and SFDVKD. This CDR3 region has 16 residues. J gave up 4 bases and V 2 bases, and 9 bases lay outside the gene matches. Written as DNA, the CDR3 is TGTGCCACCAGTGATTCTACGACAGGGTCGGTCTATGGCTACACCTTC. It encodes CATSDSTTGSVYGYTF.

This clonotype was observed a few times. The chain links TRBV12-3 or TRBV12-4 to TRBJ2-3; 12 nucleotides match TRBD2. V dropped 5 bases and J dropped 5; count of bases not matched to a gene: 2. This CDR3 spans 14 amino acids. CDR3 nucleotide sequence: TGTGCCAGCAGTGCTAGCGGGAGGGGAGATACGCAGTATTTT. Amino acid sequence: CASSASGRGDTQYF.

The V gene is TRBV7-9, the J gene TRBJ2-1; D possibly uses TRBD1 or TRBD2 (5 bases each). Germline CDR1 reads SEHNR; CDR2 reads FQNEAQ (reference sequence). The V and J ends lost 1 base and 8 bases respectively, with 21 bases between them. CDR3 length: 17 amino acids. The DNA for the CDR3 is TGTGCCAGCAGCTTAGGGGCCCTAGCCAGGGACCGGGATGAGCAGTTCTTC. It codes for CASSLGALARDRDEQFF. The complete variable domain, with remaining parts taken from reference TRBV7-9 and TRBJ2-1, reads DTGVSQNPRHKITKRGQNVTFRCDPISEHNRLYWYRQTLGQGPEFLTYFQNEAQLEKSRLLSDRFSAERPKGSFSTLEIQRTEQGDSAMYLCASSLGALARDRDEQFFGPGTRLTVL.

The chain recombines TRBV29-1 with TRBJ2-1; 15 nucleotides match TRBD2. CDR1 and CDR2 from the germline V gene are SQVTM and ANQGSEA. Losses at the gene ends were 4 bases for V and 7 bases for J; bases not matched to a gene: 8. The CDR3 runs 16 residues. The CDR3 region has the DNA TGCAGCGTTGCCGGGGGAGGGACTAGCGGGAGGAATGAGCAGTTCTTC. Its protein is CSVAGGGTSGRNEQFF.

This chain uses TRBV29-1 with TRBJ2-3; TRBD2 matches 8 bases. Looked up from germline, CDR1 is SQVTM and CDR2 is ANQGSEA. Germline trimming cut 2 bases from V and 4 bases from J; bases unmatched to any gene: 8. The CDR3 covers 15 residues. CDR3 sequence: CSVEFLAGGADTQYF. The CDR3 DNA reads TGCAGCGTTGAATTCCTAGCGGGTGGGGCAGATACGCAGTATTTT.

The rearrangement links TRBV2 to TRBJ1-1; tentative D call: TRBD1 (5 bases). The germline V gene has CDR1 SNHLY and CDR2 FYNNEI. The CDR3 contains 14 residues. Trimming removed 2 bases at V and 4 bases at J, with 11 bases between. In nucleotides, the CDR3 is TGTGCCAGCAGTGAACAAAGGGGCGGCACTGAAGCTTTCTTT. Protein sequence: CASSEQRGGTEAFF. Looking up the rest from reference TRBV2 and TRBJ1-1 gives the full variable domain: EPEVTQTPSHQVTQMGQEVILRCVPISNHLYFYWYRQILGQKVEFLVSFYNNEISEKSEIFDDQFSVERPDGSNFTLKIRSTKLEDSAMYFCASSEQRGGTEAFFGQGTRLTVV.

The gene calls are TRBV6-5 and TRBJ2-7; 9 bases are a match to TRBD1. The CDR3 has 13 residues. Germline CDR1 reads MNHEY; CDR2 reads SVGAGI. J was trimmed by 5 bases and V by 6 bases; bases with no gene match: 5. DNA of the CDR3: TGTGCCAGCAGGCAGGACAGGGGTGACGAGCAGTACTTC. As protein: CASRQDRGDEQYF.

This clonotype was recorded at least ten times. V usage is TRBV12-3 or TRBV12-4 and J usage is TRBJ2-1, with a weak D call TRBD2 (7 bases). The CDR3 extends over 16 amino acids. V gave up 6 bases and J gave up 8 bases, with 23 bases separating them. Written as DNA, the CDR3 is TGTGCCAGCAGCACAAAGGGGTCGGGGGGCGGTGATGAGCAGTTCTTC. Translated: CASSTKGSGGGDEQFF.

The rearrangement links TRBV24-1 to TRBJ2-6, with D uncertain. The CDR3 contains 16 residues. V lost 9 bases and J lost 1, with 15 bases in between. CDR1 KGHDR and CDR2 SFDVKD come from the germline V gene. CDR3 nucleotides: TGTGCCACCGGCGACGGGCAATCATCTGGGGCCAACGTCCTGACTTTC. Translated: CATGDGQSSGANVLTF.

Only a few counts were recorded for this clonotype. The chain links TRBV12-3 or TRBV12-4 to TRBJ2-7, with unresolved D. The length of the CDR3 is 15 residues. Trimming stripped 3 bases from V and 4 bases from J, with 16 bases between. This CDR3 reads CASSLSLRGVYEQYF. The CDR3 DNA sequence: TGTGCCAGCAGTTTGTCTCTGCGAGGAGTGTACGAGCAGTACTTC.

The chain combines TRBV5-1 with TRBJ2-5; no firm D call. CDR1 and CDR2 (germline): SGHRS, YFSETQ. V lost 4 bases, J lost 5 bases, and 21 bases lay in between. The CDR3 consists of 16 residues. The CDR3 is CASSVAVGPLVETQYF. The CDR3 DNA follows: TGCGCCAGCAGCGTCGCCGTCGGGCCTTTGGTGGAGACCCAGTACTTC.

The chain joins TRBV5-1 to TRBJ2-2, with a tentative D call TRBD1 (6 bases). The CDR3 contains 15 residues. Trimming left V 1 base short and J 7 bases short, with 14 bases between. The germline V gene encodes CDR1 SGHRS and CDR2 YFSETQ. This CDR3 is CASSLSQGSNGELFF. CDR3 bases: TGCGCCAGCAGCTTGTCGCAGGGGTCGAACGGGGAGCTGTTTTTT.

This clonotype was seen a few times. The V and J genes are TRBV4-2 and TRBJ2-1; D assignment may be TRBD1 or TRBD2 (5 bases each). Trimming removed 0 bases from V and 6 bases from J, with 15 bases in between. The germline CDR1 and CDR2 sequences are LGHNA and YNFKEQ. This CDR3 comprises 16 residues. The CDR3: CASSQDRLAGGNEQFF. The CDR3 bases are TGTGCCAGCAGCCAAGATCGGCTAGCTGGGGGCAATGAGCAGTTCTTC.

The gene calls are TRBV7-9 and TRBJ1-5, with a tentative D call TRBD1 (5 bases). The V and J ends lost 4 bases and 5 bases respectively, with 9 bases between them. This CDR3 region has 13 residues. Germline lookup yields CDR1 SEHNR and CDR2 FQNEAQ (reference sequence). This CDR3 reads CASSSDTYQPQHF. Written as DNA, the CDR3 is TGTGCCAGCAGCTCGGACACCTATCAGCCCCAGCATTTT.

The chain couples TRBV29-1 to TRBJ2-1; either TRBD1 or TRBD2 may fit D (6 bases each). Germline CDR1 and CDR2: SQVTM and ANQGSEA. Deletions cut 7 bases from V and 6 bases from J, with 16 bases between. The CDR3 is 13 amino acids. For the CDR3, the DNA is TGCAGCGCCCTTAGGGGGAGGCGCAATGAGCAGTTCTTC. Residues: CSALRGRRNEQFF.